This TCR beta chain was identified in a study of response to subunit inactivated influenza vaccine. Study results and limitations: After each seasonal influenza vaccination, few new T cells are recruited, the authors suggested.

This CDR3 is 13 amino acids long. Germline V lookup: CDR1 WSHSY, CDR2 SAAADI. The V gene end was trimmed by 3 bases and the J gene end by 7 bases; junction bases not matched to a gene: 3. TCRdb re-analysed the RT-PCR reads in MiXCR, keeping a single row per CDR3 protein. The sample holds more than 150,000 distinct CDR3 sequences, around 10% seen once. Note on this clonotype: Its antigen is undetermined.

The chain joins TRBV10-2 to TRBJ2-3; TRBD2 matches 8 bases. The TCR was taken from a man between 50 and 75 years old who received an inactivated influenza vaccine. Material: CD8+ T cells sorted from PBMCs, obtained less than 30 months after vaccination. CDR3 nucleotide sequence: TGCGCCAGCAGTGATAGCGGGGTGTATACGCAGTATTTT. Protein: CASSDSGVYTQYF.